This T cell receptor (beta chain) was captured in a study of breast tumors, draining lymph nodes, adjacent tissues. Using its own MiXCR run on the multiplex PCR reads, TCRdb lists one record per CDR3 protein. The sample carries 17,000 or so distinct CDR3 sequences, roughly 63% recorded once. The trim removed 2 bases at V and 7 bases at J, leaving 10 bases unmatched. This CDR3 region has 15 residues. Germline V gene data show CDR1 as SGHTA and CDR2 as FQGTGA. The sequence came from a female donor with breast cancer. Some clones in this sample may be carry-over from other donors' samples. V gene TRBV7-3 combines with J gene TRBJ2-7; 8 positions match TRBD2. Sequenced: tumor-adjacent breast tissue. The CDR3 coding sequence is TGTGCCAGCAGCTTAGTAGTAACCGCGGGGGGAGAGCAGTACTTC. It is translated as CASSLVVTAGGEQYF.